This T cell receptor (beta chain) was observed in a study of spatial heterogeneity in lung cancer. Study-level results: Intratumoral expanded alpha and beta TCR counts were found to track tumor mutation counts. Alpha chains reached an estimated coverage of roughly 7.1% of tumor T cells, and beta chains 13% to 15%.

By share of the sample, this clonotype is medium-sized. Its antigen is currently unknown. The trim removed 3 bases at V and 5 bases at J, leaving 8 bases unmatched. The CDR3 contains 15 residues. Germline values: CDR1 KGHSH, CDR2 LQKENI. TCRdb processed the 5' RACE reads anew with MiXCR; each CDR3 protein has one entry. The sample has about 13,000 distinct CDR3 sequences, less than 8% seen once. This sample's time point: sample taken at primary tumor resection. This receptor was identified in a female donor with early-stage non-small cell lung cancer. The V gene is TRBV18, the J gene TRBJ1-2; 8 bases match TRBD1. The sample in question was lung tumor tissue, obtained at surgery. As DNA, the CDR3 is TGTGCCAGCTCACCCGGGACAGGATCAATATATGGCTACACCTTC. This sequence encodes CASSPGTGSIYGYTF.